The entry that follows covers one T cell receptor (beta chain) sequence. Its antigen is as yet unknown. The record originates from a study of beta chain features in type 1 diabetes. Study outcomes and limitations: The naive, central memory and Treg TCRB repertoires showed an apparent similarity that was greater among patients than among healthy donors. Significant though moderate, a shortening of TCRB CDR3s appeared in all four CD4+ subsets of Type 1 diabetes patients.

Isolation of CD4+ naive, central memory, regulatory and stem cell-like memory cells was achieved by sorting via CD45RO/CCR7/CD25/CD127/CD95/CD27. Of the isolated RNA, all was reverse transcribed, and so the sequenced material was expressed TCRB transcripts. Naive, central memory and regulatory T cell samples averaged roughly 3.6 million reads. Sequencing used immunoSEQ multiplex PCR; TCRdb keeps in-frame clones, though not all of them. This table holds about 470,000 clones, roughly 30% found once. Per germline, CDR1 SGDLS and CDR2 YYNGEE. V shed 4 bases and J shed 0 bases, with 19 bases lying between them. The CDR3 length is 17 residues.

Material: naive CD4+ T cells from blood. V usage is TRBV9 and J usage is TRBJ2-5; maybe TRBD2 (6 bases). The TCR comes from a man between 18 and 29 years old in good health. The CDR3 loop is CASSSRADWDYQETQYF. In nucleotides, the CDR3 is TGTGCCAGCAGCTCCCGTGCCGATTGGGACTACCAAGAGACCCAGTACTTC.